This T cell receptor (beta chain) originates from a study of blood T cell repertoires in COVID-19. As for the study in general: PBMCs, B-cell-depleted T cells, or T cells were the source of the cDNA or gDNA that made up the material.

There are 15 residues in the CDR3. Germline V gene data show CDR1 as MNHNY and CDR2 as SVGAGI (reference sequence). V was trimmed by 4 bases and J by 7 bases, leaving 17 bases between them. Sequencing used immunoSEQ multiplex PCR; TCRdb keeps in-frame clones, though not all of them. The table lists 90,000 to 130,000 clones, around 68% of them singletons. The sample consisted of peripheral blood. The sequence derives from a woman in her sixties with acute or convalescent COVID-19. The chain links TRBV6-6 to TRBJ1-5, with D perhaps TRBD1 (5 bases). CDR3 sequence: CASSSGGGIEQPQHF. Here the CDR3 DNA reads TGTGCCAGCAGTTCCGGGGGGGGGATTGAACAGCCCCAGCATTTT.